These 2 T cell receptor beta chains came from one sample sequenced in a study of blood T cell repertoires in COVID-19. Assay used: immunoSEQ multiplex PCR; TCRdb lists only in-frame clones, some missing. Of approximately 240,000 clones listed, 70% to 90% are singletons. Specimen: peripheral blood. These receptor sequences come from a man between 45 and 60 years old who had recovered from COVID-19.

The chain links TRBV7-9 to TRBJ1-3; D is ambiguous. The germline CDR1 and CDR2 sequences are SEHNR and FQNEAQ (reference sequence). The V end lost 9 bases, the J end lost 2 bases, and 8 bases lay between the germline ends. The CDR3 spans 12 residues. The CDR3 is CASHGPGNTIYF. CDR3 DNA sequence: TGTGCCAGTCACGGTCCTGGAAACACCATATATTTT.

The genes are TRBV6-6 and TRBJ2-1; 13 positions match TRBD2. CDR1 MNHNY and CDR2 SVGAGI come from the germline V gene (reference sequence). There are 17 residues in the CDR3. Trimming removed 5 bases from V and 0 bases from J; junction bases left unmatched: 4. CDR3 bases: TGTGCCAGCAGTCCCCGGACTAGCGGGAGCTCCTACAATGAGCAGTTCTTC. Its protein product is CASSPRTSGSSYNEQFF.